Below, one TCR beta chain is given with its context. These data originate in a study of control samples from healthy donors and cancer patients. The table came from immunoSEQ multiplex PCR; TCRdb's copy has only in-frame clones and leaves some out. The sample yields about 180,000 clones, nearly 90% seen once. Germline loops: CDR1 SNHLY, CDR2 FYNNEI. CDR3 length equals 12 residues. Trimming cost V 8 bases and J 4 bases, with 8 bases left between them. The origin of this receptor is a woman between 45 and 60 years old in good health. Sample: blood. The V and J genes are TRBV2 and TRBJ2-2; D is unclear. The DNA of the CDR3 is TGTGCCAGCCCGGTGTCCACCGGGGAGCTGTTTTTT. Its protein is CASPVSTGELFF.